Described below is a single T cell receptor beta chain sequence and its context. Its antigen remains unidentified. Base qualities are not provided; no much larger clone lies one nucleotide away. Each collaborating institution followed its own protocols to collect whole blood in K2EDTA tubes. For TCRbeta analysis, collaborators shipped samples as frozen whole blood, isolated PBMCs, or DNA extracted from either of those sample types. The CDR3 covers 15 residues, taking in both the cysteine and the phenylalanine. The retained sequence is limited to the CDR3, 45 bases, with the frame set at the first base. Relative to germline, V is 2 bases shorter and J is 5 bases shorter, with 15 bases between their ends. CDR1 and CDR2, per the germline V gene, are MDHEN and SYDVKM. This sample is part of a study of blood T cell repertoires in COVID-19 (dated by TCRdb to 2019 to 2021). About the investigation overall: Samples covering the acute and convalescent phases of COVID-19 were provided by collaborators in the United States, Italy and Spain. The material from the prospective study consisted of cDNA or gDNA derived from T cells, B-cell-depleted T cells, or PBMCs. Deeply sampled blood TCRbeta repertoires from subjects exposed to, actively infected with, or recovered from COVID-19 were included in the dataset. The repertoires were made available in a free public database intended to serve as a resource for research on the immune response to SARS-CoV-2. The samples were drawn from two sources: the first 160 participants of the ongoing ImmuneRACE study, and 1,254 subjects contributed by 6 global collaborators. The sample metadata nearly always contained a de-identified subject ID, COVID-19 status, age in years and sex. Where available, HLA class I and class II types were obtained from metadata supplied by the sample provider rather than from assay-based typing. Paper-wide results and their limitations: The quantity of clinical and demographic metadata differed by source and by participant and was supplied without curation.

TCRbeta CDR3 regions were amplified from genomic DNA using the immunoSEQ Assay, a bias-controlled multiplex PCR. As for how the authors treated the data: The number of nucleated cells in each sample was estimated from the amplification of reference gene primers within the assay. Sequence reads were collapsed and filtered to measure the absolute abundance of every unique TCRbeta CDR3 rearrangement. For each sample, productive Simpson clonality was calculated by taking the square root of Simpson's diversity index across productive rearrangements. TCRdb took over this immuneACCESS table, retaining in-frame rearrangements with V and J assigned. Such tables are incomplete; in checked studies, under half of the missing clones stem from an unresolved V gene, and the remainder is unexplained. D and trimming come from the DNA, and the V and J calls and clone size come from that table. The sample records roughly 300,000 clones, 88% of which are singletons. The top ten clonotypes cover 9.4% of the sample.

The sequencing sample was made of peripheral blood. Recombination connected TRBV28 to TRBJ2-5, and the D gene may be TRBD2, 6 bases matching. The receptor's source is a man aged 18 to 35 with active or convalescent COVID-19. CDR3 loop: CASSLGGRGLETQYF. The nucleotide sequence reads TGTGCCAGCAGTTTAGGGGGGAGAGGGCTGGAGACCCAGTACTTC.